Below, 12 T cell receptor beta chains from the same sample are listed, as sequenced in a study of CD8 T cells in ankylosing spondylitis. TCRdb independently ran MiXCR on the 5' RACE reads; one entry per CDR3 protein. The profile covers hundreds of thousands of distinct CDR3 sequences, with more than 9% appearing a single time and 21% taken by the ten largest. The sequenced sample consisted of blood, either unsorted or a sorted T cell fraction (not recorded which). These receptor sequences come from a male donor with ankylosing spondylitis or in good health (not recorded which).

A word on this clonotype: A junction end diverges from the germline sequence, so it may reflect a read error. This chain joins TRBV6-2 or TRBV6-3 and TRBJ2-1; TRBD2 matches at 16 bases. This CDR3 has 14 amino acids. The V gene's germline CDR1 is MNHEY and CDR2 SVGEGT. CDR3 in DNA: TGTGCCAGCAGGGGACTAGCGGGGGGGACTGAGCAGCTCTTC. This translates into CASRGLAGGTEQLF.

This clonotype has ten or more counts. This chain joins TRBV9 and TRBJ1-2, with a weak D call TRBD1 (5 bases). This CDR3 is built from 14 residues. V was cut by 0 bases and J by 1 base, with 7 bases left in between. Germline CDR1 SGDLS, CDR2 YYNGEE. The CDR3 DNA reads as TGTGCCAGCAGCGTAGTGGGGGATAACTATGGCTACACCTTC. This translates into CASSVVGDNYGYTF.

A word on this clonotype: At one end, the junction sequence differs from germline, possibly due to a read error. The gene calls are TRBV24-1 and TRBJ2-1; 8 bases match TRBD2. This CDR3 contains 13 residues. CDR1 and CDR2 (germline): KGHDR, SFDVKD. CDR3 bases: TGTGCCACCAGCCCCGGGGGGGCCTACGAGCAATTCTTC. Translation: CATSPGGAYEQFF.

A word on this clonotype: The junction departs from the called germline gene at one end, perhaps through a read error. Written as DNA, the CDR3 is TGTGCCAGCAGCTTAGCGCTGTTCTCTGGGGCCAACGTCCTGCCTTTC. This gives the protein CASSLALFSGANVLPF. The chain has TRBV7-2 and TRBJ2-6, with D tentatively TRBD1 (5 bases). Germline loops: CDR1 SGHTA, CDR2 FQGNSA. The CDR3 is made up of 16 amino acids.

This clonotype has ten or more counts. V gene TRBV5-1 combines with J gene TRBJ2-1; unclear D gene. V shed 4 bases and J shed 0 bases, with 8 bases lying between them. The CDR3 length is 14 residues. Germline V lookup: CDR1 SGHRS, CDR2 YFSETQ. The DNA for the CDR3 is TGCGCCAGCAGCACGACGAGCTCCTACAATGAGCAGTTCTTC. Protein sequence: CASSTTSSYNEQFF.

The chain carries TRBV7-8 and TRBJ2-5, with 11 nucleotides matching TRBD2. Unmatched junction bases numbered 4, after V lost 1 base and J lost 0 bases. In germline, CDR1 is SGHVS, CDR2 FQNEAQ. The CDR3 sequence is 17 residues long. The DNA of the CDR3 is TGTGCCAGCAGCTTAGTACTAGCGGGGGCTAACCAAGAGACCCAGTACTTC. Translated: CASSLVLAGANQETQYF.

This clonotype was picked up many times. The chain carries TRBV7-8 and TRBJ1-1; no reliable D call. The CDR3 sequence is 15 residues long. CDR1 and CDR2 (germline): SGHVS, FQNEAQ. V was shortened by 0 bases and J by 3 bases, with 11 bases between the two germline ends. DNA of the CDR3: TGTGCCAGCAGCTTAGCTCGGACCCCGGACACTGAAGCTTTCTTT. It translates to CASSLARTPDTEAFF.

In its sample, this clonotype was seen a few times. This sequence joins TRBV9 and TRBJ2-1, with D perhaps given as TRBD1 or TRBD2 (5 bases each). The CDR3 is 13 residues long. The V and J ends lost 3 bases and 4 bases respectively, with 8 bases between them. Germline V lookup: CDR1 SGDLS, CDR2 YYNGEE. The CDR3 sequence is CASSEGPYNEQFF. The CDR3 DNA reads TGTGCCAGCAGCGAGGGACCATACAATGAGCAGTTCTTC.

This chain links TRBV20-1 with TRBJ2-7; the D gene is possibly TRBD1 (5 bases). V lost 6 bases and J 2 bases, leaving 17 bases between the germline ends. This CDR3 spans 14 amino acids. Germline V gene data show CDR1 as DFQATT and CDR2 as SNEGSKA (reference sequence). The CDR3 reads CSARNQGGTYEQYF. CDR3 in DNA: TGCAGTGCCAGAAACCAGGGCGGAACCTACGAGCAGTACTTC.

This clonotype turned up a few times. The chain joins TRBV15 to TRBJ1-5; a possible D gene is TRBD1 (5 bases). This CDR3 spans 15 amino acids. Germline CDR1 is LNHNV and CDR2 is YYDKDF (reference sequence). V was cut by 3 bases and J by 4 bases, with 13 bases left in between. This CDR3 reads CATSSTGTGNQPQHF. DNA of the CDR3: TGTGCCACCAGCAGTACCGGGACGGGAAATCAGCCCCAGCATTTT.

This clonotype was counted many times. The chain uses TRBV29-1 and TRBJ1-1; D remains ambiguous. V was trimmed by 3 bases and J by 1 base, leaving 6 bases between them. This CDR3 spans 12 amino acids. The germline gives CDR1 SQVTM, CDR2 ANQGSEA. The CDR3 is CSVDHSNTEAFF. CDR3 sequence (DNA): TGCAGCGTTGATCATTCGAACACTGAAGCTTTCTTT.

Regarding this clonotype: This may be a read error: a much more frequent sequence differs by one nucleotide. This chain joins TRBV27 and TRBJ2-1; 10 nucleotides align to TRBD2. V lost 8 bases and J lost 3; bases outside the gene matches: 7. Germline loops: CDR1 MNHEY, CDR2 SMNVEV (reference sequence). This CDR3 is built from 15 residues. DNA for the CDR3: TGTGCCAGCGATCCTCTAGCGGGGGTCTACAATGAGCAGTTCTTC. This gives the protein CASDPLAGVYNEQFF.